The TCR beta chain described here comes from a study of T cells in localized non-small cell lung cancer. This clone is categorized as large. What it recognizes is unknown. General study points: Highest T cell clonality was seen in uninvolved adjacent lung, surpassing that measured in tumor.

The table came from immunoSEQ multiplex PCR; TCRdb's copy has only in-frame clones and leaves some out. The data show 870 or so clones, approximately 27% seen once. With 0 bases removed from V and 7 bases from J, the gap between germline ends came to 15 bases. Per the germline V gene, CDR1 is MNHGY and CDR2 is SAAAGT. The CDR3 totals 15 residues. The input for sequencing was lung tumor tissue, taken before any cancer treatment. This chain uses TRBV6-8 with TRBJ1-1; TRBD1 is a possible D gene (6 bases). This receptor was identified in a female donor older than 55 with stage I squamous cell lung carcinoma. CDR3 nucleotides: TGTGCCAGCAGTTACTCGTACAGGGTAGCGCGTGAAGCTTTCTTT. Translating gives CASSYSYRVAREAFF.